This T cell receptor beta chain was captured by sequencing in a study of blood T cell repertoires in COVID-19. Turning to the study itself: From the United States, Italy and Spain came samples of acute and convalescent COVID-19. T cells, B-cell-depleted T cells, or PBMCs supplied cDNA or gDNA.

Authors' processing steps: Amplified reference gene primers provided the basis for estimating nucleated cell counts. Some clones are missing from TCRdb's copy, which holds only in-frame ones; the method was immunoSEQ multiplex PCR. V and J calls plus clone size are reproduced from that table; the DNA served to infer D and trimming. The sample consists of 40,000 to 65,000 clones, roughly 79% of them appearing once. The CDR3 is 14 amino acids. The V gene end was trimmed by 5 bases and the J gene end by 8 bases; junction bases not matched to a gene: 7. Germline CDR1 and CDR2: SGHRS and YFSETQ. The source is a human donor with active or convalescent COVID-19. The donor label of this sample is uncertain. The chain joins TRBV5-1 to TRBJ1-2; 12 bases line up with TRBD1. The sequencing input was peripheral blood. In DNA form, the CDR3 reads TGCGCCAGCAGTTGGGACAGGGGGCAGCGAGGCTACACCTTC. Amino acids: CASSWDRGQRGYTF.